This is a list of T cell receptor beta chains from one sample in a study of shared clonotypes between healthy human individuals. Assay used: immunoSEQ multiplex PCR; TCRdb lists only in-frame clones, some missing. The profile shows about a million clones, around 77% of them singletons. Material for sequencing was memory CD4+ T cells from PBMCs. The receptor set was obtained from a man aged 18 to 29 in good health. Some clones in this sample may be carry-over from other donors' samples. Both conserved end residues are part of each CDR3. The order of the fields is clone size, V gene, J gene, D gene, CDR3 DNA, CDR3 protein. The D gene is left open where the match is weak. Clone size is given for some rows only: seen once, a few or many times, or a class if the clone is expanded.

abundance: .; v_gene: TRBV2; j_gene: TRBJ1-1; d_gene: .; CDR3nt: TGTGCCAGCAGTGGATCGGGGGCTCGAGGTGAAGCTTTCTTT; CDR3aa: CASSGSGARGEAFF
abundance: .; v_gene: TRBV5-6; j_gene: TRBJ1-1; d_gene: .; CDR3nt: TGTGCCAGCAGCTTGGTAGGGGAGGGTGAAGCTTTCTTT; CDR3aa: CASSLVGEGEAFF
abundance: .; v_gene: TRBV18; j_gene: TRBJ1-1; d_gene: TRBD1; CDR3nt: TGTGCCAGCTCACCACTGCCCAGGGGGCTCGACACTGAAGCTTTCTTT; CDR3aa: CASSPLPRGLDTEAFF
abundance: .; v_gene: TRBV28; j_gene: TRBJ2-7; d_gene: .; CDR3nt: TGTGCCAGCAGTTCCCTTGAGGGGGTCACCCGCGAGCAGTACTTC; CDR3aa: CASSSLEGVTREQYF
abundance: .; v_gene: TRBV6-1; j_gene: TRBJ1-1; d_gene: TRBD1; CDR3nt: TGTGCCAGCAGGAGGGGACAGGGGGCAACTGAAGCTTTCTTT; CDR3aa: CASRRGQGATEAFF
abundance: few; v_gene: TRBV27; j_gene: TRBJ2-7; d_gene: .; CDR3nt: TGTGCCAGCAGTTTATATAGGTGGGGAGGAAGCTCCTACGAGCAGTACTTC; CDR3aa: CASSLYRWGGSSYEQYF
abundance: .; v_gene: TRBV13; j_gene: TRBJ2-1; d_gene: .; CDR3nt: TGTGCCAGCAGCTTAGGCGGTGGGATCCTCCGTGAGCAGTTCTTC; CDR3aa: CASSLGGGILREQFF
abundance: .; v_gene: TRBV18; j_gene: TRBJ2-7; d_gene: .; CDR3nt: TGTGCCAGCTCACCAGAGCTGAGTCTCAACTTC; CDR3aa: CASSPELSLNF
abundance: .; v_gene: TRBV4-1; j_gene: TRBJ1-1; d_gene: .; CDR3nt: TGCGCCAGCAGCCAAGATATGGGGGCCGCTGAAGCTTTCTTT; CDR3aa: CASSQDMGAAEAFF
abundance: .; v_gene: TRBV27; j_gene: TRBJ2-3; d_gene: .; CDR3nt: TGTGCCGGCCCCGGGACAAGCACAGATACGCAGTATTTT; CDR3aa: CAGPGTSTDTQYF
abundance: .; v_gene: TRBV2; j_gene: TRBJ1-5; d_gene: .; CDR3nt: TGTGCCAGCAGTCAAAGCAGGGGTTCGGAACAGCCCCAGCATTTT; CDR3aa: CASSQSRGSEQPQHF
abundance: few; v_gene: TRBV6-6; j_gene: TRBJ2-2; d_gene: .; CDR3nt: TGTGCCACACTCCCAGGCGGGGTCAACACCGGGGAGCTGTTTTTT; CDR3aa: CATLPGGVNTGELFF
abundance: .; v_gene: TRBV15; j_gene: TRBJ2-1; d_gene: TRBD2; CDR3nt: TGTGCCACCAGCAGAGATCGAATCAGTGGCGGGAGGGGAGATGAGCAGTTCTTC; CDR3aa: CATSRDRISGGRGDEQFF
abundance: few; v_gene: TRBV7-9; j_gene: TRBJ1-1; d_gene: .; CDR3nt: TGTGCCAGCAGCGCCCCAGCGAACACTGAAGCTTTCTTT; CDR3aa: CASSAPANTEAFF
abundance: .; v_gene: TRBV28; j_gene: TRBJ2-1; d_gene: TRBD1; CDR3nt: TGTGCCAGCAGTTTTAGGGGACAGACCTACAATGAGCAGTTCTTC; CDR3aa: CASSFRGQTYNEQFF
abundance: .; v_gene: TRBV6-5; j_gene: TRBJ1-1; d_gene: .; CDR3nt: TGTGCCAGCAGTCGACCTGGGAGCACTGAAGCTTTCTTT; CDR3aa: CASSRPGSTEAFF
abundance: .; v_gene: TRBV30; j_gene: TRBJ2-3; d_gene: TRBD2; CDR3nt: TGTGCCTGGAGCCCCCCTAGCGGGAGGGCTAGCACAGATACGCAGTATTTT; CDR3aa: CAWSPPSGRASTDTQYF
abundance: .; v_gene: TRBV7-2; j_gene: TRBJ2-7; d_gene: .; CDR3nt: TGTGCCAGCAGCCCCCGGTATGGGGGGCGCGAGCAGTACTTC; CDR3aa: CASSPRYGGREQYF
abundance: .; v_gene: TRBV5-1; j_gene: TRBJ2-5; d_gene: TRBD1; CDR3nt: TGCGCCAGCAGCTTGGGACAGGGGAGTACCCAAGAGACCCAGTACTTC; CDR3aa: CASSLGQGSTQETQYF
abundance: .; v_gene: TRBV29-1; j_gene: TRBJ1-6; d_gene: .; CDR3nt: TGCAGGCTCGGCAATTTAGACACGGTACCAAATTCACCCCTCCACTTT; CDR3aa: CRLGNLDTVPNSPLHF
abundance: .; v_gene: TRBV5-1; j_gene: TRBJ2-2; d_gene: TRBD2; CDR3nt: TGCGCCAGCAGCCGGACTAGCCCCACCGGGGAGCTGTTTTTT; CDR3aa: CASSRTSPTGELFF
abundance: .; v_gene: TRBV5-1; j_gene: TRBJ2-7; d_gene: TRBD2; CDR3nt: TGCGCCAGCAGCTTGTCTAGCGGGAACTACGAGCAGTACTTC; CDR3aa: CASSLSSGNYEQYF
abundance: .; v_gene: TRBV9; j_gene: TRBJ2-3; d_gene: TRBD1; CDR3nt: TGTGCCAGCAGCGAGAGCGGGACAGGGGGCCTTGGGCCGGACGGGCGGGCAGATACGCAGTATTTT; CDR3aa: CASSESGTGGLGPDGRADTQYF
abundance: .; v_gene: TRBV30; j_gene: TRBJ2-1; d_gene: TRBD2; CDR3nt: TGTGCCTGGAGAAGGGGCGGGAGGGCCCGGCATGAGCAGTTCTTC; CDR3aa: CAWRRGGRARHEQFF
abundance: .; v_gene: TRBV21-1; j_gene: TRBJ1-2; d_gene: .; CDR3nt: TGTGCCAGCAGCAACCGTGCTCCCACCTATGGCTACACCTTC; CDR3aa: CASSNRAPTYGYTF
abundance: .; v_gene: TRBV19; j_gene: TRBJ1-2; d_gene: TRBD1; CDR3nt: TGTGCCAGTAGTCCCCGGGGACAGGGGATTTATGGCTACACCTTC; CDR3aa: CASSPRGQGIYGYTF
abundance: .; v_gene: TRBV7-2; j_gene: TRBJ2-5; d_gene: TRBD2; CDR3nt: TGTGCCAGCAGCTTACTAGCGGGAGGGGAGACCCAGTACTTC; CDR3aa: CASSLLAGGETQYF
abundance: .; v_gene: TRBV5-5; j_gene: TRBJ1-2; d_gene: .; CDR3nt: TGTGCCAGCAGCGAACAGGGACTTGGCTACACCTTC; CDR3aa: CASSEQGLGYTF
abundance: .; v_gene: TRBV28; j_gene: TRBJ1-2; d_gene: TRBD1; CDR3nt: TGTGCCAGCAGGCAGACTACAGGGGGGCGTCATGGCTACACCTTC; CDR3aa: CASRQTTGGRHGYTF
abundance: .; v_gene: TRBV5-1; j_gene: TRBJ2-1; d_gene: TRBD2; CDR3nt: TGCGCCAGCACCCGGACTAGCGGGGCCCGTAGCTCCTACAATGAGCAGTTCTTC; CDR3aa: CASTRTSGARSSYNEQFF
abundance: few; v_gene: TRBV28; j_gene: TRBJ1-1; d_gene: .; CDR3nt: TGTGCCAGCAGTTCCCCGGGACAACTTGAAGCTTTCTTT; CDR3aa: CASSSPGQLEAFF
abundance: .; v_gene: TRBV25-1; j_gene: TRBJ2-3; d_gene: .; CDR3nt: TGTGCCAGCAGTACTAGCACAGATACGCAGTATTTT; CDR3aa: CASSTSTDTQYF
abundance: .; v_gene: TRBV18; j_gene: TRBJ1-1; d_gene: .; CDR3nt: TGTGCCAGCTCACCACCGGGGGGCCGGAGAAACACTGAAGCTTTCTTT; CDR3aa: CASSPPGGRRNTEAFF
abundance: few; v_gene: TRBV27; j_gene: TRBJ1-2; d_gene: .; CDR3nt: TGTGCCAGCAGCCCAGCGGCGGGCAGGGGCTATGGCTACACCTTC; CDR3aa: CASSPAAGRGYGYTF
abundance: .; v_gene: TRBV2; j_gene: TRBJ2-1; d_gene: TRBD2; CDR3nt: TGTGCCAGCAGTGAAGTAGCGGGGGGGCAGTTCTTC; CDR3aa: CASSEVAGGQFF
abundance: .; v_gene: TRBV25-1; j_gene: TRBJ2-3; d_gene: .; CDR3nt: TGTGCCAGCATGTTTGGGACGGCCAGCACAGATACGCAGTATTTT; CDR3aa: CASMFGTASTDTQYF
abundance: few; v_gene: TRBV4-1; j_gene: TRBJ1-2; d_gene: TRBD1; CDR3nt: TGCGCCAGCAGCCAGGGGACAGGGGGCTACTATGGCTACACCTTC; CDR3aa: CASSQGTGGYYGYTF
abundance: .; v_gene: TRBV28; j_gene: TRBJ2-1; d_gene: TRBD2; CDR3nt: TGTGCCAGCAGTCCGCTGGCGGGAGGGCCCGATGAGCAGTTCTTC; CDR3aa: CASSPLAGGPDEQFF
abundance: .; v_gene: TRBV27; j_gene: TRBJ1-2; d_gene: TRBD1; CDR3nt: TGTGCCAGCAGTTCCCCGGGACAGGGAGGAGGCTACACCTTC; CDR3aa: CASSSPGQGGGYTF
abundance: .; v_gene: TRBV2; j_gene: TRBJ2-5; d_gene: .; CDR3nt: TGTGCCAGCACCCGAGGGTACCAAGAGACCCAGTACTTC; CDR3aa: CASTRGYQETQYF
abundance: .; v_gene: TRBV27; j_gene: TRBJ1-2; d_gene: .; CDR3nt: TGTGCCAGCAGTTTGTACCCCGGTAATCCATCTGGCTACACCTTC; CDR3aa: CASSLYPGNPSGYTF
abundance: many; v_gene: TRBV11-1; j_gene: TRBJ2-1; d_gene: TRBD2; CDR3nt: TGTGCCAGCAGGCCCGGACTAGCAAGTTACAATGAGCAGTTCTTC; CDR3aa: CASRPGLASYNEQFF
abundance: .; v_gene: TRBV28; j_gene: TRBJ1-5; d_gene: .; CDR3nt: TGTGCCAGCAGTTTAAAGGGGAATCAGCCCCAGCATTTT; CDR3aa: CASSLKGNQPQHF
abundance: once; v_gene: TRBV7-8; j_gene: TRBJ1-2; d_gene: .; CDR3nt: TGTGCCAGCAGCTTATTCTCCATGCGGCACCGGGGCTACACCTTC; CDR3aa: CASSLFSMRHRGYTF
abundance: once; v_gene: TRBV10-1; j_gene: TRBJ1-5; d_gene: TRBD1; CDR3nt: TGCGCCTGCCGGGACAGCCCCAATCAGCCCCAGCATTTT; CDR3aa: CACRDSPNQPQHF
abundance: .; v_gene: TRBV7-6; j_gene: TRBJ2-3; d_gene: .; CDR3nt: TGTGCCAGCAGCTTAGTGGCAGGGGGCACAGATACGCAGTATTTT; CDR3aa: CASSLVAGGTDTQYF
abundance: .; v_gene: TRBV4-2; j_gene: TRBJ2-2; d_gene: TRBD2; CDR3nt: TGTGCCAGCAGCCAGGCCGGGACTAGCGGTTCTGGGGAGCTGTTTTTT; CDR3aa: CASSQAGTSGSGELFF
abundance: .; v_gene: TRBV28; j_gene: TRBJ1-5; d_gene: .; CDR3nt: TGTGCCAGCAGTTACGATCAGCCCCAGCATTTT; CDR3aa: CASSYDQPQHF
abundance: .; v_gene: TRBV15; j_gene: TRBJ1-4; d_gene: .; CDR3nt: TGTGCCACCAGCAGAGATCGATTCCGGCCAGGGGCTAATGAAAAACTGTTTTTT; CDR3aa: CATSRDRFRPGANEKLFF
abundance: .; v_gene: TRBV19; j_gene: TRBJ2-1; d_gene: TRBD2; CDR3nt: TGTGCCAGTAGTAGGCGGGAGGGGGGAAATGAGCAGTTCTTC; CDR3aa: CASSRREGGNEQFF
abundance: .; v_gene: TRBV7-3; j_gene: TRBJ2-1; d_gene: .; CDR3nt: TGTGCCAGCAGCTACGACGTTGGGCCTTACAATGAGCAGTTCTTC; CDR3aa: CASSYDVGPYNEQFF
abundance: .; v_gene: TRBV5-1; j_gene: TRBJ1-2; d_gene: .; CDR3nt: TGCGCCAGCAGCTCAGGAGGGGGGTTTGGAGGTGGTGGCTACACCTTC; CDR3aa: CASSSGGGFGGGGYTF
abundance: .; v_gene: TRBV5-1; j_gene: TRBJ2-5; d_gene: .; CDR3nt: TGCGCCAGCAGCCCGGACCCGTCTCAAGAGACCCAGTACTTC; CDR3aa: CASSPDPSQETQYF
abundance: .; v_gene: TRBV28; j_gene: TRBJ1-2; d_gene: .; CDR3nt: TGTGCCAGCGGCACCGATTCCCTGGCGGGTGGCTACACCTTC; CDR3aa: CASGTDSLAGGYTF
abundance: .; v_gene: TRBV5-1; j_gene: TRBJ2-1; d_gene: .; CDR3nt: TGCGCCAGCAGCTTGGTATCAGACGGTGAGCAGTTCTTC; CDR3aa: CASSLVSDGEQFF
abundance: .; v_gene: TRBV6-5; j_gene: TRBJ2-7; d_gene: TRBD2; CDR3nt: TGTGCCAGCAAACTAGCGGGAGGGCCCAGCGAGCAGTACTTC; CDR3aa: CASKLAGGPSEQYF
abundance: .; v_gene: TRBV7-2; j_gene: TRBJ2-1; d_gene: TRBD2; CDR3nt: TGTGCCAGCAGCTTAGTGCAACTAGCGTCGAATGAGCAGTTCTTC; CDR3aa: CASSLVQLASNEQFF